Presented here are 8 T cell receptor beta chains from one specimen sequenced in a study of blood T cell repertoires in COVID-19. Repertoires were generated with immunoSEQ multiplex PCR, while TCRdb's copy carries only in-frame clones and drops some. The table lists tens of thousands of clones, more than 75% of them singletons. The sequencing sample was made of peripheral blood. All receptors derive from a man aged 50 or older with active COVID-19.

V is TRBV6-1 and J is TRBJ1-3, with D maybe TRBD1 (6 bases). CDR3 length: 19 residues. Trimming left V 2 bases short and J 1 base short, with 21 bases between. The germline V gene has CDR1 MNHNS and CDR2 SASEGT. The CDR3 DNA reads TGTGCCAGCAGTGAATCGAGAAGGACAGAGTTGTTTTCTGGAAACACCATATATTTT. This sequence encodes CASSESRRTELFSGNTIYF.

V gene TRBV5-1 combines with J gene TRBJ2-7; 8 nucleotides align to TRBD1. Germline CDR1 and CDR2: SGHRS and YFSETQ. V lost 0 bases and J lost 5; bases outside the gene matches: 4. The CDR3 spans 14 residues. In nucleotides, the CDR3 is TGCGCCAGCAGCTTGGCCAACAGGGGGAACGAGCAGTACTTC. This codes for CASSLANRGNEQYF.

The gene calls are TRBV28 and TRBJ1-6; D uncertain. The CDR3 contains 15 residues. Germline V CDR1 and CDR2: MDHEN, SYDVKM. Trimming shortened V by 5 bases and J by 0 bases, and 8 bases separated the two germline ends. This CDR3 is CASSPGSSYNSPLHF. The CDR3 coding sequence is TGTGCCAGCAGTCCCGGGAGCTCCTATAATTCACCCCTCCACTTT. The full variable domain, its missing parts supplied by reference TRBV28 and TRBJ1-6, is DVKVTQSSRYLVKRTGEKVFLECVQDMDHENMFWYRQDPGLGLRLIYFSYDVKMKEKGDIPEGYSVSREKKERFSLILESASTNQTSMYLCASSPGSSYNSPLHFGNGTRLTVT.

The chain links TRBV11-2 to TRBJ1-4, with 7 bases fitting TRBD1. The CDR3 sequence is 16 residues long. Germline CDR1 is SGHAT and CDR2 is FQNNGV. V was pared by 5 bases and J by 0 bases, with 6 bases of the junction left unmatched. The DNA of the CDR3 is TGTGCCAGCAGCACGGGACAGCGGACAACTAATGAAAAACTGTTTTTT. Translation: CASSTGQRTTNEKLFF.

This clone was counted between two and nine times. This rearrangement joins TRBV4-1 to TRBJ1-2, with D possibly being TRBD1 (6 bases). CDR3 length: 15 residues. Trimming removed 1 base from V and 3 bases from J, with 12 bases in between. Germline assignment: CDR1 MGHRA and CDR2 YSYEKL. In DNA form, the CDR3 reads TGCGCCAGCAGCCAAGTAGGGAAGGGGGACTATGGCTACACCTTC. Protein sequence: CASSQVGKGDYGYTF.

The CDR3 coding sequence is TGTGCCAGCAGCCTCGGACAGGAATGGGAGACCCAGTACTTC. Residues: CASSLGQEWETQYF. The chain joins TRBV7-2 to TRBJ2-5; TRBD1 agrees at 7 bases. Germline CDR1 reads SGHTA; CDR2 reads FQGNSA. The CDR3 totals 14 residues. V was clipped by 5 bases and J by 5 bases; unmatched bases: 8.

The J gene is TRBJ1-1, the V gene TRBV10-1, with 7 bases fitting TRBD1. Trimming cost V 6 bases and J 3 bases; bases outside gene matches: 4. Germline V gives CDR1 WNHNN, CDR2 SYGVQD (reference sequence). The CDR3 totals 13 residues. The CDR3 region is CASSFGQDTEAFF. The CDR3 DNA sequence: TGCGCCAGCAGCTTCGGACAGGACACTGAAGCTTTCTTT.

The chain is built from TRBV6-5 and TRBJ1-5, with 9 bases matching TRBD1. The germline CDR1 and CDR2 sequences are MNHEY and SVGAGI. The CDR3 consists of 15 residues. The junction had 10 bases not matched to a gene; V was cut back by 6 bases and J by 7 bases. This chain's CDR3 is CASRKGQGSWQPQHF. The CDR3 DNA reads TGTGCCAGCAGAAAGGGACAGGGTTCATGGCAGCCCCAGCATTTT.